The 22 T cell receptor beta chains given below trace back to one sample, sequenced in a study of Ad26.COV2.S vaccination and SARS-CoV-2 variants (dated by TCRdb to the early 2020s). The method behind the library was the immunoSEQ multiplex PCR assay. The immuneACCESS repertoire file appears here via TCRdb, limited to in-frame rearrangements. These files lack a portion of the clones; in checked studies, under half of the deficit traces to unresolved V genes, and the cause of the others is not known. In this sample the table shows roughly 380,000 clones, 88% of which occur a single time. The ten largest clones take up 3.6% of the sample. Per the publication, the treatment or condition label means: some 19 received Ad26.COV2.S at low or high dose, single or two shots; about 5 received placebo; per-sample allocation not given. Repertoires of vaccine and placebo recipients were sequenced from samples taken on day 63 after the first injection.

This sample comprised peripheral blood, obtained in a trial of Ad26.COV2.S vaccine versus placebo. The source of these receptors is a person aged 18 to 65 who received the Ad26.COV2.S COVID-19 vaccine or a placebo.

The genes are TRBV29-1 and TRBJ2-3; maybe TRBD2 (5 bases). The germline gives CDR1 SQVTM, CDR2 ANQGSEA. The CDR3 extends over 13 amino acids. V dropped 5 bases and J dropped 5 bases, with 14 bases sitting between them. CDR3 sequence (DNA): TGCAGCGTTAGGACTGTATTTCTAGATACGCAGTATTTT. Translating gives CSVRTVFLDTQYF.

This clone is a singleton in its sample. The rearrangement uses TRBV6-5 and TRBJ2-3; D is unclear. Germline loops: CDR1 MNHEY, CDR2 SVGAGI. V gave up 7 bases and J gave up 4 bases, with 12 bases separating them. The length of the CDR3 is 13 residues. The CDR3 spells CASTPGFADTQYF. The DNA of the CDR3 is TGTGCCAGCACCCCTGGGTTTGCAGATACGCAGTATTTT.

The CDR3 nucleotides are TGTGCCAGCAGCCCTGGGACAGGCCATTACGAGCAGTACTTC. Amino acid sequence: CASSPGTGHYEQYF. This rearrangement joins TRBV7-3 to TRBJ2-7; 8 bases are a match to TRBD1. This CDR3 has 14 residues. The trim removed 5 bases at V and 4 bases at J, leaving 7 bases unmatched. The V gene's germline CDR1 is SGHTA and CDR2 FQGTGA.

The CDR3 DNA follows: TGTGCCAGCAGCCCCACAGATACGCAGTATTTT. Its protein product is CASSPTDTQYF. The chain links TRBV7-8 to TRBJ2-3; D remains ambiguous. V gave up 5 bases and J gave up 2 bases, with 2 bases separating them. CDR3 length: 11 amino acids. Germline assignment: CDR1 SGHVS and CDR2 FQNEAQ.

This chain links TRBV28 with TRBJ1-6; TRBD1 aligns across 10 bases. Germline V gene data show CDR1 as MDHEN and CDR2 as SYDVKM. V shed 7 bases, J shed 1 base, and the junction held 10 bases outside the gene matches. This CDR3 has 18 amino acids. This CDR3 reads CASNVVGTGDSYNSPLHF. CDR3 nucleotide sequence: TGTGCCAGCAATGTGGTCGGGACAGGGGATTCCTATAATTCACCCCTCCACTTT.

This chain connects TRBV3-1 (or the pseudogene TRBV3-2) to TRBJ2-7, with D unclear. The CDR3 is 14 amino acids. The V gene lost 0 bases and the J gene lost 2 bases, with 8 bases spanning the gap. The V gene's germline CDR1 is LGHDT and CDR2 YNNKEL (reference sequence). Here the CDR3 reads CASSQDVRPYEQYF. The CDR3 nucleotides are TGTGCCAGCAGCCAAGATGTTCGTCCCTACGAGCAGTACTTC.

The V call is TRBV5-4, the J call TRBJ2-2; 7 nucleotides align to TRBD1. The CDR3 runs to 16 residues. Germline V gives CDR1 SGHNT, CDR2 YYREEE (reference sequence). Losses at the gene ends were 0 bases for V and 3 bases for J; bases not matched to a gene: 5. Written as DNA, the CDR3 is TGTGCCAGCAGCTTGGGGGCAGGGGGTCACACCGGGGAGCTGTTTTTT. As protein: CASSLGAGGHTGELFF.

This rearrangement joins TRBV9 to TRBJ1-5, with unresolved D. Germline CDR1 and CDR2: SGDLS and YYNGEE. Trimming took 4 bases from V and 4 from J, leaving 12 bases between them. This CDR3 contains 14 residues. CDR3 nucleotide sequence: TGTGCCAGCAGCCGAGACAAGATTAATCAGCCCCAGCATTTT. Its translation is CASSRDKINQPQHF.

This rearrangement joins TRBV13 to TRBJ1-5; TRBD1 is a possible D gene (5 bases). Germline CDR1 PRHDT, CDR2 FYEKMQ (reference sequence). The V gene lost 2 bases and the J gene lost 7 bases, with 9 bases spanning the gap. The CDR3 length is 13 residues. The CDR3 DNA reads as TGTGCCAGCAGCTTATGGGGGGAACAGCCCCAGCATTTT. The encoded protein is CASSLWGEQPQHF.

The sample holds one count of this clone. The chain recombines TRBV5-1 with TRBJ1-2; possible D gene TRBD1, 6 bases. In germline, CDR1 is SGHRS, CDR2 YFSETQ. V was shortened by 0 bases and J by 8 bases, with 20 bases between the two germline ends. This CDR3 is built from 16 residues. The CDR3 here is CASSLEFGQGPSGYTF. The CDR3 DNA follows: TGCGCCAGCAGCTTGGAGTTTGGCCAGGGGCCCTCGGGCTACACCTTC.

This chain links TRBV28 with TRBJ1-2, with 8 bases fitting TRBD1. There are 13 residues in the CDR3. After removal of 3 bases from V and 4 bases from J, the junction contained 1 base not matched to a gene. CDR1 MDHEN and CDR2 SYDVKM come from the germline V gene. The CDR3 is CASSLGQAYGYTF. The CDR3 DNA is TGTGCCAGCAGTTTGGGACAGGCCTATGGCTACACCTTC.

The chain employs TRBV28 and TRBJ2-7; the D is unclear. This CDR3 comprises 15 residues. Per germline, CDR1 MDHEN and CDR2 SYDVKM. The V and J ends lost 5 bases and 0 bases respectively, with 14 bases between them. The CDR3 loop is CASSRYDGVSYEQYF. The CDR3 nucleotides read TGTGCCAGCAGTCGCTACGACGGCGTCTCCTACGAGCAGTACTTC.

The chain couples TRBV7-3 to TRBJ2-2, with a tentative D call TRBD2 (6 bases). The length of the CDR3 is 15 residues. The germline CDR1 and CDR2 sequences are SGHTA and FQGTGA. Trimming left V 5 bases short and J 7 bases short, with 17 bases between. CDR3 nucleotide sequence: TGTGCCAGCAGCATCCCCGGAGGGGTGGTCGGGGAGCTGTTTTTT. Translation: CASSIPGGVVGELFF.

CDR3 protein: CASSETHRDTQYF. The CDR3 DNA follows: TGTGCCAGCAGTGAGACACATCGGGATACGCAGTATTTT. This chain joins TRBV6-4 and TRBJ2-3; D remains ambiguous. CDR3 length: 13 residues. V was pared by 3 bases and J by 6 bases, with 10 bases between. Germline values: CDR1 MRHNA, CDR2 SNTAGT.

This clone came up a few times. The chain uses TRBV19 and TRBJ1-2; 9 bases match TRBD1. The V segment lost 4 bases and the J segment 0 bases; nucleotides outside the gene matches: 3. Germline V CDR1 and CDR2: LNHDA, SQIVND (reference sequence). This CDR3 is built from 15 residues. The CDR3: CASSTTGGPNYGYTF. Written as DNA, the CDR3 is TGTGCCAGTAGTACCACAGGGGGCCCTAACTATGGCTACACCTTC.

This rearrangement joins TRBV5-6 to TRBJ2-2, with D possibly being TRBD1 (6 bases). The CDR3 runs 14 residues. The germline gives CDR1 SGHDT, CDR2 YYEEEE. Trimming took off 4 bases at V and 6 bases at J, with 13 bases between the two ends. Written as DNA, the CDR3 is TGTGCCAGCAGCACAACAGGGACCCCCGGGGAGCTGTTTTTT. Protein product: CASSTTGTPGELFF. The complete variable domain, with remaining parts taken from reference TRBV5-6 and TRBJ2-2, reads DAGVTQSPTHLIKTRGQQVTLRCSPKSGHDTVSWYQQALGQGPQFIFQYYEEEERQRGNFPDRFSGHQFPNYSSELNVNALLLGDSALYLCASSTTGTPGELFFGEGSRLTVL.

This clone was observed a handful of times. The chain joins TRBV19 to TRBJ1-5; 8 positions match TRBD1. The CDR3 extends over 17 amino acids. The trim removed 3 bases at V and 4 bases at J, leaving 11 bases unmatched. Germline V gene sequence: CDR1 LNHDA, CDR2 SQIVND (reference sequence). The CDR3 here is CASSILIGDRGNQPQHF. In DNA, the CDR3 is TGTGCCAGTAGTATTTTAATTGGAGACAGGGGAAATCAGCCCCAGCATTTT.

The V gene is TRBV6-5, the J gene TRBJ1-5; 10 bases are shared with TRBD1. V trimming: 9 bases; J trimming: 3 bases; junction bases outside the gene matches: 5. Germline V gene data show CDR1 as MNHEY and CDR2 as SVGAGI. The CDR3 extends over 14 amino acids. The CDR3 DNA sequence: TGTGCCAGTGGGGACAGGGGAATCAATCAGCCCCAGCATTTT. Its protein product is CASGDRGINQPQHF.

CDR3 bases: TGCGCCAGCAGCCCGGGACAGGCCGTCTCCTACGAGCAGTACTTC. Its translation is CASSPGQAVSYEQYF. This sequence joins TRBV5-1 and TRBJ2-7; 8 bases align to TRBD1. The germline gives CDR1 SGHRS, CDR2 YFSETQ. The CDR3 has 15 residues. J lost 0 bases, V lost 4 bases, and 6 bases had no gene match.

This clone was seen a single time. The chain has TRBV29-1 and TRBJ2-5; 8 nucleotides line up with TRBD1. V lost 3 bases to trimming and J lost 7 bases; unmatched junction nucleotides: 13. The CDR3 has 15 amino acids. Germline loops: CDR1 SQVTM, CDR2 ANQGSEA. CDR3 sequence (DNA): TGCAGCGTTGAGACAGGGGCCCCCGCTCAGGGGACCCAGTACTTC. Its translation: CSVETGAPAQGTQYF.

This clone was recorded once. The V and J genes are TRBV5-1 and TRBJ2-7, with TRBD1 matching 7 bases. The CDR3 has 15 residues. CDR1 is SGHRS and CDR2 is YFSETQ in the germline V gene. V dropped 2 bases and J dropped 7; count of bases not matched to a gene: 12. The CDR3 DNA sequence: TGCGCCAGCAGCTTAAAAGGGGGCCCCAATTGGGAGCAGTACTTC. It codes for CASSLKGGPNWEQYF.

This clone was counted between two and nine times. The CDR3 sequence is CASAWGRDDGYTF. CDR3 in DNA: TGTGCCAGCGCTTGGGGCAGGGACGATGGCTACACCTTC. The rearrangement joins TRBV27 to TRBJ1-2; maybe TRBD1 (5 bases). Germline V gene data show CDR1 as MNHEY and CDR2 as SMNVEV (reference sequence). The CDR3 has 13 amino acids. V was trimmed by 8 bases and J by 6 bases, leaving 16 bases between them.